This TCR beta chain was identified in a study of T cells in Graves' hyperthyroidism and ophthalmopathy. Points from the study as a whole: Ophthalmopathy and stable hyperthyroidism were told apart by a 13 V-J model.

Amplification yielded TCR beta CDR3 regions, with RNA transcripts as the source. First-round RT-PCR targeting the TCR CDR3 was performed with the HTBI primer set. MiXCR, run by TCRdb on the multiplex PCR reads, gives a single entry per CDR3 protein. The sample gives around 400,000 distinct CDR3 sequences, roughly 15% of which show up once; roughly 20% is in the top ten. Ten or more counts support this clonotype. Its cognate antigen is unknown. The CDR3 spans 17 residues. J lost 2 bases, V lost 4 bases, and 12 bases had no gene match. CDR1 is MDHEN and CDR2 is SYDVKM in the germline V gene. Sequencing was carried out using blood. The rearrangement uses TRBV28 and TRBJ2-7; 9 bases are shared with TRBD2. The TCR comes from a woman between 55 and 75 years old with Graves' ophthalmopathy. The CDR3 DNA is TGTGCCAGCAGTTATCCCTTTAGCGGGAGTATCACCTACGAGCAGTACTTC. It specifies CASSYPFSGSITYEQYF.